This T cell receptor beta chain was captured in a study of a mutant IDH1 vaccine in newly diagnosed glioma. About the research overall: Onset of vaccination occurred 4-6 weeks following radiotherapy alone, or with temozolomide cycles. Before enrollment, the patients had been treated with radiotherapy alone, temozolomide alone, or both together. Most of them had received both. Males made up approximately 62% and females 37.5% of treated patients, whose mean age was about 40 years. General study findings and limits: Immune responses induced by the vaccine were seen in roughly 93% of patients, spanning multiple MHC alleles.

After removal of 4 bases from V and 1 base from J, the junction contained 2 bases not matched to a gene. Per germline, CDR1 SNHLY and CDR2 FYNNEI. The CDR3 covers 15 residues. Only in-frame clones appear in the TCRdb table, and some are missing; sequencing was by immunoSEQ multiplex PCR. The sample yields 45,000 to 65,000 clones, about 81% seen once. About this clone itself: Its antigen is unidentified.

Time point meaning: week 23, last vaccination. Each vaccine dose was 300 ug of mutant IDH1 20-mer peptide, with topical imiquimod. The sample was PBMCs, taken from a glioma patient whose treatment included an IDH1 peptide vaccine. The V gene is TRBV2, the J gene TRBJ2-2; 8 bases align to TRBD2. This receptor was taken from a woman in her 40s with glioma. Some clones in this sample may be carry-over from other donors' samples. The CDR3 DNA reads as TGTGCCAGCAGTGTGCTAGCGGGGAACACCGGGGAGCTGTTTTTT. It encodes CASSVLAGNTGELFF.